These T cell receptor beta chains were read from a single sample in a study of T cells after posttransplantation cyclophosphamide. Measured with immunoSEQ multiplex PCR; TCRdb has only the in-frame clones, and not every one. The sample shows 30,000 to 40,000 clones, none of them appearing just once. The sequencing sample was made of PBMCs. These receptors were collected from a man in his forties or fifties in good health, CMV-negative, and a related stem cell transplant donor. Both conserved end residues are part of each CDR3. A D gene is named only where the DNA matches it firmly. Some rows have no size entry. The others give once, few or many, or a class for an expanded clone.

>.|TRBV2|many|12|TRBJ2-1
CASSIRQDEQFF
TGTGCCAGCAGTATTAGACAGGATGAGCAGTTCTTC
>.|TRBV4-2|many|15|TRBJ2-1
CASSQAYSSDYEQFF
TGTGCCAGCAGCCAAGCCTACAGTAGCGACTATGAGCAGTTCTTC
>TRBD2|TRBV2|.|14|TRBJ2-3
CASRADGGANTQYF
TGTGCCAGCAGGGCGGACGGGGGGGCAAATACGCAGTATTTT
>.|TRBV7-2|many|15|TRBJ1-2
CASSLTTGTRGGYTF
TGTGCCAGCAGCTTAACTACAGGGACGCGTGGGGGCTACACCTTC
>TRBD1|TRBV5-8|many|14|TRBJ2-5
CASSPGQGIGSQYF
TGTGCCAGCAGCCCGGGACAGGGTATTGGGTCCCAGTACTTC
>TRBD1|TRBV10-3|many|15|TRBJ2-7
CAISESDRGRYEQYF
TGTGCCATCAGTGAGTCTGACAGGGGGCGTTACGAGCAGTACTTC
>TRBD1|TRBV2|many|11|TRBJ1-1
CASSDREQAFF
TGTGCCAGCAGCGACAGGGAACAAGCTTTCTTT
>TRBD1|TRBV2|many|14|TRBJ2-7
CASTEQGSSYEQYF
TGTGCCAGCACCGAACAGGGGTCCTCCTACGAGCAGTACTTC
>.|TRBV9|many|15|TRBJ1-2
CASSAALEALWGYTF
TGTGCCAGCAGCGCCGCACTAGAGGCCCTCTGGGGCTACACCTTC
>.|TRBV27|many|14|TRBJ1-5
CASSSPGERQPQHF
TGTGCCAGCAGTTCTCCAGGGGAACGTCAGCCCCAGCATTTT
>.|TRBV29-1|many|14|TRBJ1-3
CSVGYRASGNTIYF
TGCAGCGTTGGTTACAGGGCCTCTGGAAACACCATATATTTT
>TRBD1|TRBV18|few|14|TRBJ2-5
CASQMQGAQETQYF
TGTGCCAGCCAGATGCAGGGGGCTCAAGAGACCCAGTACTTC
>TRBD2|TRBV5-8|many|17|TRBJ2-3
CASSLAGLAGSLDTQYF
TGTGCCAGCAGCTTGGCGGGACTAGCGGGCTCCCTAGATACGCAGTATTTT
>.|TRBV4-3|many|17|TRBJ1-6
CASSQDYASSYNSPLHF
TGCGCCAGCAGCCAAGATTACGCCAGCTCCTATAATTCACCCCTCCACTTT
>.|TRBV7-2|many|15|TRBJ1-2
CASSRDLGANYGYTF
TGTGCCAGCAGCAGGGATCTTGGGGCAAACTATGGCTACACCTTC
>.|TRBV29-1|few|14|TRBJ2-7
CSVEDGLSSAEQYF
TGCAGCGTTGAAGATGGGCTGAGCTCAGCCGAGCAGTACTTC
>TRBD1|TRBV5-1|many|14|TRBJ2-5
CASSLTGGEETQYF
TGCGCCAGCAGCTTGACAGGGGGCGAGGAGACCCAGTACTTC
>.|TRBV7-6|many|15|TRBJ2-7
CASSLGAGITYEQYF
TGTGCCAGCAGCTTAGGGGCCGGAATAACCTACGAGCAGTACTTC
>TRBD1|TRBV7-3|many|14|TRBJ2-1
CASSSQGRGSEQFF
TGTGCCAGCAGCTCACAGGGCAGGGGGTCTGAGCAGTTCTTC
>.|TRBV19|.|13|TRBJ2-7
CASRRESSYEQYF
TGTGCCAGTAGGAGGGAGAGCTCCTACGAGCAGTACTTC
>TRBD1|TRBV7-9|.|16|TRBJ2-2
CASSLVTGANTGELFF
TGTGCCAGCAGCTTAGTTACAGGGGCGAACACCGGGGAGCTGTTTTTT
>.|TRBV5-5|many|15|TRBJ1-4
CASSLGAGLKEKLFF
TGTGCCAGCAGCTTGGGGGCAGGCCTAAAGGAAAAACTGTTTTTT
>TRBD2|TRBV7-6|many|14|TRBJ2-7
CASSLGLADYEQYF
TGTGCCAGCAGCTTAGGACTAGCGGATTACGAGCAGTACTTC
>.|TRBV2|.|17|TRBJ2-2
CASSDKAERGDTGELFF
TGTGCCAGCAGTGACAAGGCTGAGAGAGGCGACACCGGGGAGCTGTTTTTT
>TRBD1|TRBV29-1|.|16|TRBJ2-7
CSVEAAGTGLTYEQYF
TGCAGCGTTGAAGCGGCCGGGACAGGCCTAACCTACGAGCAGTACTTC
>TRBD2|TRBV27|many|16|TRBJ2-1
CASSFSGSGSYNEQFF
TGTGCCAGCAGTTTTAGCGGGAGTGGTTCCTACAATGAGCAGTTCTTC
>.|TRBV6-6|many|11|TRBJ1-1
CASKGDTEAFF
TGTGCCAGCAAAGGAGACACTGAAGCTTTCTTT
>.|TRBV4-2|many|12|TRBJ2-7
CASSQDSYEQYF
TGTGCCAGCAGCCAAGACTCTTACGAGCAGTACTTC
>.|TRBV7-2|many|14|TRBJ2-5
CASSLEAGQKTQYF
TGTGCCAGCAGCTTAGAGGCCGGACAGAAGACCCAGTACTTC
>TRBD1|TRBV7-7|many|14|TRBJ2-7
CASSLATTGTEQYF
TGTGCCAGCAGCTTAGCCACGACAGGGACCGAGCAGTACTTC
>.|TRBV9|many|14|TRBJ2-7
CASSVAGTSYEQYF
TGTGCCAGCAGCGTAGCGGGTACCTCCTACGAGCAGTACTTC
>.|TRBV7-2|.|13|TRBJ2-7
CASSPGLSLEQYF
TGTGCCAGCAGCCCCGGACTGTCTCTCGAGCAGTACTTC
>TRBD1|TRBV9|many|15|TRBJ2-3
CASSVNDRAQDTQYF
TGTGCCAGCAGCGTAAATGACAGGGCGCAAGATACGCAGTATTTT
>.|TRBV19|many|15|TRBJ1-5
CASSRQTHSNQPQHF
TGTGCCAGTAGCCGTCAGACACATAGCAATCAGCCCCAGCATTTT
>TRBD1|TRBV7-2|many|15|TRBJ2-7
CASSLDGTGFYEQYF
TGTGCCAGCAGCTTAGACGGGACAGGGTTCTACGAGCAGTACTTC
>.|TRBV5-1|many|14|TRBJ2-3
CASSLELARDTQYF
TGCGCCAGCAGCTTGGAACTAGCCAGGGATACGCAGTATTTT
>.|TRBV5-6|many|12|TRBJ2-7
CASSLRGYEQYF
TGTGCCAGCAGCTTACGCGGTTACGAGCAGTACTTC
>TRBD2|TRBV11-2|many|17|TRBJ2-2
CASSRPLAGVRTGELFF
TGTGCCAGCAGCCGACCTCTAGCGGGAGTACGCACCGGGGAGCTGTTTTTT
>.|TRBV7-9|many|18|TRBJ2-1
CASSLRYRGGKRDNEQFF
TGTGCCAGCAGCTTAAGGTACAGAGGGGGTAAAAGGGACAATGAGCAGTTCTTC
>.|TRBV18|many|13|TRBJ1-4
CASSPGEDEKLFF
TGTGCCAGCTCACCAGGGGAGGATGAAAAACTGTTTTTT
>.|TRBV29-1|many|13|TRBJ1-5
CSVEVGVGQPQHF
TGCAGCGTTGAAGTAGGGGTGGGTCAGCCCCAGCATTTT
>.|TRBV5-5|many|15|TRBJ1-4
CASSSSGTANEKLFF
TGTGCCAGCAGCTCCTCCGGGACTGCTAATGAAAAACTGTTTTTT